This entry lists 21 T cell receptor beta chains sequenced from one sample in a study of T cell clonality in common variable immunodeficiency. Sequencing used immunoSEQ multiplex PCR; TCRdb keeps in-frame clones, though not all of them. The sample offers 50,000 or so clones and no singletons, the top ten holding 5% to 6.5%. The sequenced sample was peripheral blood mononuclear cells. The receptor source for this set is a person aged 18 to 75 in good health.

In this sample, this clone turned up many times. The CDR3 is cut off 3 residues early in the read; its end comes from the germline J gene. This chain joins TRBV20-1 and TRBJ2-7; 8 nucleotides agree with TRBD1. The CDR3 has 15 amino acids. Germline V gene data show CDR1 as DFQATT and CDR2 as SNEGSKA (reference sequence). Trimming removed 1 base from V and 2 bases from J; junction bases left unmatched: 7. Incomplete CDR3 DNA: TGCAGTGCTAGAGTTTCAAGGACAGGGCCCTACGAG. This gives the protein CSARVSRTGPYE. The full CDR3 is CSARVSRTGPYEQYF.

There are many counts of this clone. The read terminates 3 residues ahead of where the CDR3 ends, so the germline J gene completes it. The rearrangement links TRBV4-2 to TRBJ2-2; D perhaps matches TRBD1 (5 bases). Germline V gives CDR1 LGHNA, CDR2 YNFKEQ. CDR3 length equals 14 residues. V was cut by 4 bases and J by 5 bases, with 11 bases left in between. This chain's CDR3 is CASSPQKGTGELFF. The sequenced part of the CDR3 DNA is TGTGCCAGCAGCCCCCAAAAGGGGACCGGGGAG.

Ten or more counts support this clone. The read terminates 3 residues ahead of where the CDR3 ends, so the germline J gene completes it. J is TRBJ2-5 and V is TRBV20-1; 10 nucleotides line up with TRBD1. The germline V gene has CDR1 DFQATT and CDR2 SNEGSKA (reference sequence). CDR3 size: 16 residues. V lost 0 bases, J lost 5 bases, and 9 bases stayed unmatched. CDR3 sequence: CSARDPGTGVGETQYF. The CDR3 DNA, read in part, is TGCAGTGCTAGAGATCCTGGGACAGGGGTAGGGGAGACC.

This clone occurred many times. An end of the junction does not agree with germline; a read error may underlie this. The CDR3 extends 3 residues past the end of the read, so its final part is completed from the germline J gene. The J gene is TRBJ2-5, the V gene TRBV4-2; 10 bases align to TRBD2. Germline CDR1 is LGHNA and CDR2 is YNFKEQ. The CDR3 loop spans 16 amino acids. CDR3 bases read: TGCGCCAGCAGCCAAGGAGAGCTAGCGGGGGCAGAGACC. It codes for CASSQGELAGAET. In full, the CDR3 reads CASSQGELAGAETQYF.

This clone was observed many times. Read data end 3 residues before the CDR3 end; the end is taken from the germline J gene. V usage is TRBV20-1 and J usage is TRBJ1-1; 8 positions agree with TRBD1. Germline V CDR1 and CDR2: DFQATT, SNEGSKA (reference sequence). J gave up 1 base and V 6 bases, and 7 bases lay outside the gene matches. This CDR3 has 14 residues. This CDR3 is CSATRTGRNTEAFF. Partial CDR3 DNA: TGCAGTGCAACCAGGACAGGGAGGAACACTGAA.

This clone was seen ten or more times. Germline is not matched at one junction end, which may reflect a read error. From the germline J gene comes the end of the CDR3, since the read stops 3 residues before it. The rearrangement uses TRBV4-2 and TRBJ1-2; 9 bases match TRBD1. The CDR3 is made up of 15 amino acids. Germline V lookup: CDR1 LGHNA, CDR2 YNFKEQ. CDR3 bases read: TGCGCCAGCAGCCAAGTAGACAGGGGGGACTATGGC. Amino acid sequence: CASSQVDRGDYG. The whole CDR3 sequence is CASSQVDRGDYGYTF.

This clone was counted many times. The CDR3 extends 3 residues past the end of the read, so its final part is completed from the germline J gene. The rearrangement uses TRBV6-2 or TRBV6-3 and TRBJ2-5; D is perhaps TRBD2 (7 bases). V was clipped by 6 bases and J by 4 bases, with 21 bases between them. This CDR3 has 16 amino acids. CDR1 and CDR2 from the germline V gene are MNHEY and SVGEGT. CDR3 loop: CASRPYLGQRGETQYF. The CDR3 DNA, read in part, is TGTGCCAGCAGACCCTACCTAGGACAGCGGGGAGAGACC.

In its sample, this clone was seen many times. The read ends 3 residues early relative to the CDR3; the germline J gene fills the gap. The chain employs TRBV18 and TRBJ2-1; a possible D gene is TRBD1 (6 bases). The CDR3 length is 16 residues. V shed 3 bases and J shed 9 bases, with 21 bases lying between them. Looked up from germline, CDR1 is KGHSH and CDR2 is LQKENI. The CDR3 loop is CASSPAASQGIGEQFF. The sequenced CDR3 bases are TGTGCCAGCTCACCCGCAGCGTCACAGGGTATTGGTGAG. Based on the CDR3 plus reference TRBV18 and TRBJ2-1, the full variable domain is NAGVMQNPRHLVRRRGQEARLRCSPMKGHSHVYWYRQLPEEGLKFMVYLQKENIIDESGMPKERFSAEFPKEGPSILRIQQVVRGDSAAYFCASSPAASQGIGEQFFGPGTRLTVL.

There are many counts of this clone. The read ends 3 residues early relative to the CDR3; the germline J gene fills the gap. J is TRBJ1-1 and V is TRBV20-1; D call uncertain. The germline gives CDR1 DFQATT, CDR2 SNEGSKA (reference sequence). The germline V and J ends were trimmed by 7 bases and 1 base, with 19 bases remaining between them. The CDR3 sequence is 15 residues long. CDR3 DNA, as far as it was read: TGCAGTGGTAGTAGTTCGGGTTTTTCGAACACTGAA. It codes for CSGSSSGFSNTE. The whole CDR3 region reads CSGSSSGFSNTEAFF.

This clone has at least ten counts. Read coverage stops 3 residues before the CDR3 terminus; the germline J gene supplies the remainder. The J gene is TRBJ2-7, the V gene TRBV20-1; no firm D call. Per germline, CDR1 DFQATT and CDR2 SNEGSKA (reference sequence). Between the trimmed V and J ends, which lost 3 bases and 0 bases, there was a span of 9 bases. The CDR3 runs to 13 residues. The DNA read from the CDR3 is TGCAGTGCTAGCCCCCCTTACTCCTACGAG. This sequence encodes CSASPPYSYE. The complete CDR3 reads CSASPPYSYEQYF.

This clone was observed a few times. The CDR3 is cut off 3 residues early in the read; its end comes from the germline J gene. This chain uses TRBV6-2 or TRBV6-3 with TRBJ1-1; TRBD1 agrees at 7 bases. V shed 10 bases, J shed 5 bases, and the junction held 7 bases outside the gene matches. From germline, CDR1 is MNHEY and CDR2 SVGEGT. The CDR3 is made up of 12 amino acids. The CDR3 loop reads CATTTGLTEAFF. The covered CDR3 bases are TGTGCCACCACGACAGGGTTGACTGAA.

With regard to this clone: The sequenced fragment ends 3 residues before the CDR3 boundary, so the rest is inferred from the germline J gene. The chain has TRBV10-3 and TRBJ2-7; no reliable D call. Deletions cut 5 bases from V and 3 bases from J, with 20 bases between. CDR1 is ENHRY, CDR2 SYGVKD, per germline. There are 16 residues in the CDR3. The covered CDR3 bases are TGTGCCATCAGTCCAAGACGGGTCCTCTCCTACTACGAG. Residues: CAISPRRVLSYYE. The entire CDR3 sequence reads CAISPRRVLSYYEQYF.

This clone showed up many times. CDR3 bases read: TGTGCCAGCAGCTCCGGACAGTTCAATCAGCCC. Protein product: CASSSGQFNQP. The full CDR3 protein is CASSSGQFNQPQHF. This chain joins TRBV11-2 and TRBJ1-5, with a possible D match to TRBD1 (6 bases). The read gets to within 3 residues of the CDR3 end, and the germline J gene fills in the rest. The CDR3 covers 14 residues. CDR1 and CDR2 from the germline V gene are SGHAT and FQNNGV. The V gene lost 4 bases and the J gene lost 3 bases, with 10 bases spanning the gap.

Ten or more counts support this clone. The read is 3 residues too short to cover the CDR3 end, so that end is filled in from the germline J gene. The genes are TRBV28 and TRBJ1-5; TRBD1 might be the D (5 bases). V was clipped by 0 bases and J by 0 bases, with 6 bases between them. CDR1 and CDR2 (germline): MDHEN, SYDVKM. The CDR3 runs 15 residues. The CDR3 bases that were read are TGTGCCAGCAGTTTATGGGGGCATAGCAATCAGCCC. It encodes CASSLWGHSNQP. The entire CDR3 reads CASSLWGHSNQPQHF.

The sample holds many counts of this clone. The read ends 3 residues early relative to the CDR3; the germline J gene fills the gap. V is TRBV4-1 and J is TRBJ2-3; 13 bases are a match to TRBD2. The trim removed 1 base at V and 7 bases at J, leaving 5 bases unmatched. CDR1 and CDR2 (germline): MGHRA, YSYEKL. CDR3 length equals 16 residues. The part of the CDR3 DNA that was read is TGCGCCAGCAGCCAAGTATGGGGACTAGCGGGGAATACG. Protein sequence: CASSQVWGLAGNT. The full CDR3 reads CASSQVWGLAGNTQYF.

This clone has ten or more counts. The CDR3 end lies 3 residues beyond the end of the read and is filled in from the germline J gene. The rearrangement joins TRBV4-1 to TRBJ2-1, with 7 bases fitting TRBD2. CDR1 and CDR2 (germline): MGHRA, YSYEKL. There are 15 residues in the CDR3. The trim removed 5 bases at V and 7 bases at J, leaving 11 bases unmatched. The part of the CDR3 DNA that was read is TGCGCCAGCAGCGAAAGGACTAGTGGCAGTAATGAG. It codes for CASSERTSGSNE. The CDR3 in its entirety is CASSERTSGSNEQFF.

This clone was observed many times. The read ends 3 residues shy of where the CDR3 ends; the end is completed using the germline J gene. The V gene is TRBV5-1, the J gene TRBJ2-5; 9 bases match TRBD2. The ends lost 0 bases at V and 5 bases at J; junction bases unmatched: 8. Per germline, CDR1 SGHRS and CDR2 YFSETQ. This CDR3 comprises 16 residues. The part of the CDR3 DNA that was read is TGCGCCAGCAGCTTGGAGGGGACTAGCAAGGCGGAGACC. Its protein product is CASSLEGTSKAET. In full, the CDR3 is CASSLEGTSKAETQYF.

This clone was counted many times. The read finishes 3 residues shy of the CDR3 end, and the germline J gene is used to complete it. The rearrangement links TRBV19 to TRBJ2-7; a possible D gene is TRBD2 (6 bases). V lost 7 bases, J lost 5 bases, and 12 bases lay in between. The CDR3 runs 12 residues. Germline V gene data show CDR1 as LNHDA and CDR2 as SQIVND (reference sequence). CDR3 amino acids: CASTSGVNEQYF. Partial CDR3 DNA: TGTGCCAGTACCTCGGGGGTTAACGAG.

This clone was seen at least ten times. The read comes to an end 3 residues before the CDR3 does, leaving the germline J gene to fill in the end. J is TRBJ2-3 and V is TRBV12-3 or TRBV12-4; perhaps D is TRBD1 or TRBD2 (5 bases each). Trimming left V 11 bases short and J 0 bases short, with 12 bases between. This CDR3 spans 13 amino acids. Partial CDR3 DNA: TGTGCCTGCCAGGGAGAAAGCACAGATACG. Residues: CACQGESTDT. The CDR3 as a whole reads CACQGESTDTQYF.

This clone was counted only a few times. The observed sequence ends 3 residues before the CDR3 terminus, with the missing tail filled in from the germline J gene. V gene TRBV18 combines with J gene TRBJ2-3; 8 bases are a match to TRBD2. The germline V gene encodes CDR1 KGHSH and CDR2 LQKENI. The CDR3 contains 16 residues. The covered CDR3 bases are TGTGCCAGCCTCCGGGGCTCGCGGGGGGTTCAAGAGACG. This gives the protein CASLRGSRGVQET. The full CDR3 reads CASLRGSRGVQETQYF.

CDR3 DNA (partial): TGCAGTGCTTTCGACAGGGTAGGAGGGGGTGATGGC. Its protein product is CSAFDRVGGGDG. The full CDR3 reads CSAFDRVGGGDGYTF. The chain recombines TRBV20-1 with TRBJ1-2; 7 bases fit TRBD1. The read halts 3 residues ahead of the CDR3 end, with the missing end drawn from the germline J gene. V was clipped by 5 bases and J by 6 bases; unmatched bases: 15. Germline V CDR1 and CDR2: DFQATT, SNEGSKA (reference sequence). This CDR3 spans 15 amino acids.